The 27 T cell receptor beta chains in this list originate from one sample, sequenced in a study of shared clonotypes between healthy human individuals. Assay used: immunoSEQ multiplex PCR; TCRdb lists only in-frame clones, some missing. The table shows roughly 1,000,000 clones, with about four fifths occurring only once. The sample comprised memory CD4+ T cells from PBMCs. Subset in this sample: CD45RA-negative fraction. The receptors shown here come from a man younger than 30 in good health. Some clones in this sample may be carry-over from other donors' samples.

The V call is TRBV7-9, the J call TRBJ1-3, with 10 bases matching TRBD1. V shed 7 bases, J shed 1 base, and the junction held 10 bases outside the gene matches. Germline CDR1 and CDR2: SEHNR and FQNEAQ (reference sequence). This CDR3 contains 17 residues. CDR3 sequence: CASTRGTGEGSGNTIYF. CDR3 coding DNA: TGTGCCAGCACCAGGGGGACAGGGGAGGGTTCTGGAAACACCATATATTTT. Full variable domain (missing parts from reference TRBV7-9 and TRBJ1-3): DTGVSQNPRHKITKRGQNVTFRCDPISEHNRLYWYRQTLGQGPEFLTYFQNEAQLEKSRLLSDRFSAERPKGSFSTLEIQRTEQGDSAMYLCASTRGTGEGSGNTIYFGEGSWLTVV.

The rearrangement links TRBV5-1 to TRBJ2-2; D ambiguous. The length of the CDR3 is 15 residues. In germline, CDR1 is SGHRS, CDR2 YFSETQ. V lost 0 bases, J lost 2 bases, and 8 bases lay in between. In DNA form, the CDR3 reads TGCGCCAGCAGCTTGGCCCAGCCAAACACCGGGGAGCTGTTTTTT. Protein sequence: CASSLAQPNTGELFF. Using reference TRBV5-1 and TRBJ2-2 for the parts outside the CDR3, the full variable domain is KAGVTQTPRYLIKTRGQQVTLSCSPISGHRSVSWYQQTPGQGLQFLFEYFSETQRNKGNFPGRFSGRQFSNSRSEMNVSTLELGDSALYLCASSLAQPNTGELFFGEGSRLTVL.

The chain combines TRBV28 with TRBJ2-3, with 7 bases fitting TRBD2. CDR1 and CDR2 (germline): MDHEN, SYDVKM. The ends lost 2 bases at V and 1 base at J; junction bases unmatched: 6. The CDR3 loop spans 16 amino acids. The CDR3 region is CASSLGGGTGTDTQYF. CDR3 DNA sequence: TGTGCCAGCAGTTTAGGGGGAGGGACTGGCACAGATACGCAGTATTTT.

The chain joins TRBV28 to TRBJ2-6; D is ambiguous. The germline V gene encodes CDR1 MDHEN and CDR2 SYDVKM. Trimming shortened V by 4 bases and J by 0 bases, and 13 bases separated the two germline ends. The CDR3 loop spans 17 amino acids. The CDR3 spells CASSSSETASGANVLTF. CDR3 coding DNA: TGTGCCAGCAGTTCCTCAGAGACCGCCTCTGGGGCCAACGTCCTGACTTTC. Together with reference TRBV28 and TRBJ2-6, the CDR3 gives the full variable domain: DVKVTQSSRYLVKRTGEKVFLECVQDMDHENMFWYRQDPGLGLRLIYFSYDVKMKEKGDIPEGYSVSREKKERFSLILESASTNQTSMYLCASSSSETASGANVLTFGAGSRLTVL.

V gene TRBV4-1 combines with J gene TRBJ2-6; no clear D. This CDR3 region has 14 residues. V shed 8 bases and J shed 0 bases, with 8 bases lying between them. Germline V gene sequence: CDR1 MGHRA, CDR2 YSYEKL. CDR3 in amino acids: CASGYGSGANVLTF. The CDR3 nucleotides are TGCGCCAGCGGGTACGGCTCTGGGGCCAACGTCCTGACTTTC.

The chain employs TRBV6-5 and TRBJ1-1; tentative D call: TRBD1 (5 bases). Trimming removed 2 bases at V and 7 bases at J, with 11 bases between. Germline V CDR1 and CDR2: MNHEY, SVGAGI. This CDR3 is built from 13 residues. In DNA form, the CDR3 reads TGTGCCAGCAGTTACGGGAGGGGCCTTGAAGCTTTCTTT. This codes for CASSYGRGLEAFF.

The chain combines TRBV7-9 with TRBJ2-7, with D unclear. This CDR3 spans 11 amino acids. V was shortened by 6 bases and J by 2 bases, with 5 bases between the two germline ends. Germline V gene sequence: CDR1 SEHNR, CDR2 FQNEAQ (reference sequence). CDR3 sequence: CASSFTYEQYF. The CDR3 nucleotides are TGTGCCAGCAGTTTTACCTACGAGCAGTACTTC. Looking up the rest from reference TRBV7-9 and TRBJ2-7 gives the full variable domain: DTGVSQNPRHKITKRGQNVTFRCDPISEHNRLYWYRQTLGQGPEFLTYFQNEAQLEKSRLLSDRFSAERPKGSFSTLEIQRTEQGDSAMYLCASSFTYEQYFGPGTRLTVT.

The CDR3 DNA is TGTGCCTGCGAGGGGACAGGGAATCAGCCCCAGCATTTT. Encoded protein: CACEGTGNQPQHF. J is TRBJ1-5 and V is TRBV30, with 9 bases fitting TRBD1. This CDR3 contains 13 residues. Germline V gene sequence: CDR1 GTSNPN, CDR2 SVGIG (reference sequence). The V and J ends lost 6 bases and 4 bases, in that order; junction bases with no gene match: 4. Looking up the rest from reference TRBV30 and TRBJ1-5 gives the full variable domain: SQTIHQWPATLVQPVGSPLSLECTVEGTSNPNLYWYRQAAGRGLQLLFYSVGIGQISSEVPQNLSASRPQDRQFILSSKKLLLSDSGFYLCACEGTGNQPQHFGDGTRLSIL.

V usage is TRBV14 and J usage is TRBJ2-3; D gene unclear. The CDR3 is made up of 13 amino acids. V gave up 3 bases and J gave up 7 bases, with 11 bases separating them. Germline V gene data show CDR1 as SGHDN and CDR2 as FVKESK. The CDR3 is CASSQGTRYTQYF. In DNA form, the CDR3 reads TGTGCCAGCAGCCAGGGCACCCGGTATACGCAGTATTTT.

This chain uses TRBV30 with TRBJ2-1; D gene ambiguous. Germline V gene lookup returns CDR1 GTSNPN and CDR2 SVGIG (reference sequence). This CDR3 contains 13 residues. The germline V and J ends were trimmed by 0 bases and 3 bases, with 6 bases remaining between them. For the CDR3, the DNA is TGTGCCTGGAGTGTCGACATCTACAATGAGCAGTTCTTC. Its protein product is CAWSVDIYNEQFF. The whole variable domain, remainder taken from reference TRBV30 and TRBJ2-1, is SQTIHQWPATLVQPVGSPLSLECTVEGTSNPNLYWYRQAAGRGLQLLFYSVGIGQISSEVPQNLSASRPQDRQFILSSKKLLLSDSGFYLCAWSVDIYNEQFFGPGTRLTVL.

CDR3 DNA sequence: TGCGCCAGCAGCCGGGACAGCAGCATGAACACTGAAGCTTTCTTT. Its translation is CASSRDSSMNTEAFF. This chain connects TRBV5-1 to TRBJ1-1; 7 nucleotides line up with TRBD1. The CDR3 has 15 amino acids. Looked up from germline, CDR1 is SGHRS and CDR2 is YFSETQ. V was pared by 4 bases and J by 0 bases, with 6 bases of the junction left unmatched.

V is TRBV18 and J is TRBJ2-1; D unclear. The CDR3 loop spans 15 amino acids. Germline V gene lookup returns CDR1 KGHSH and CDR2 LQKENI. Trimming stripped 2 bases from V and 0 bases from J, with 8 bases between. The CDR3 here is CASSPGPLSYNEQFF. CDR3 nucleotide sequence: TGTGCCAGCTCACCAGGACCACTCTCCTACAATGAGCAGTTCTTC.

The chain recombines TRBV30 with TRBJ2-7, with D perhaps given as TRBD1 or TRBD2 (5 bases each). The CDR3 length is 10 residues. Germline CDR1 GTSNPN, CDR2 SVGIG (reference sequence). CDR3 DNA sequence: TGTGCTGTGCACGGGGTCGGGACCTACTTC. This sequence encodes CAVHGVGTYF.

The chain carries TRBV19 and TRBJ1-2; TRBD1 matches 11 bases. CDR3 size: 15 residues. CDR1 and CDR2 from the germline V gene are LNHDA and SQIVND (reference sequence). V lost 6 bases to trimming and J lost 5 bases; unmatched junction nucleotides: 8. This chain's CDR3 is CASSTGTGGGYGYTF. CDR3 nucleotide sequence: TGTGCCAGTAGCACCGGGACAGGGGGTGGTTATGGCTACACCTTC.

The J gene is TRBJ2-5, the V gene TRBV30; 10 bases line up with TRBD2. The last part of the DNA fits TRBJ2-7 better; the J call may be wrong. The germline gives CDR1 GTSNPN, CDR2 SVGIG (reference sequence). The CDR3 is made up of 15 amino acids. DNA for the CDR3: TGTGCCTGGAGTGTAGTTGGACTAGCGGACCACGAGCAGTACTTC. Encoded protein: CAWSVVGLADHEQYF.

The rearrangement uses TRBV28 and TRBJ2-1; D might be TRBD1 (6 bases). V was shortened by 5 bases and J by 7 bases, with 15 bases between the two germline ends. This CDR3 is built from 14 residues. In germline, CDR1 is MDHEN, CDR2 SYDVKM. The CDR3 spells CASSPPLGANEQFF. In nucleotides, the CDR3 is TGTGCCAGCAGTCCCCCCCTGGGGGCGAATGAGCAGTTCTTC.

The chain joins TRBV5-1 to TRBJ2-1, with a possible D match to TRBD2 (5 bases). The CDR3 covers 13 residues. Per germline, CDR1 SGHRS and CDR2 YFSETQ. V was trimmed by 4 bases and J by 4 bases, leaving 9 bases between them. Here the CDR3 DNA reads TGCGCCAGCAGCCCGGACTCTTACAATGAGCAGTTCTTC. It encodes CASSPDSYNEQFF.

The chain recombines TRBV28 with TRBJ2-5; the match to TRBD2 covers 7 bases. Germline CDR1 MDHEN, CDR2 SYDVKM. The J segment lost 5 bases and the V segment lost 3 bases, leaving 6 bases of the junction unmatched. The CDR3 has 14 residues. CDR3 region: CASSFGGSGETQYF. The CDR3 DNA follows: TGTGCCAGCAGTTTCGGCGGGAGCGGGGAGACCCAGTACTTC.

The gene calls are TRBV7-9 and TRBJ2-7; 9 nucleotides match TRBD2. Germline assignment: CDR1 SEHNR and CDR2 FQNEAQ (reference sequence). The CDR3 length is 13 residues. After removal of 11 bases from V and 3 bases from J, the junction contained 8 bases not matched to a gene. The CDR3 DNA reads as TGTGCCTCCGGGCTAGCGGGATTCTACGAGCAGTACTTC. Translation: CASGLAGFYEQYF.

This clone was seen a single time. The rearrangement links TRBV2 to TRBJ1-1, with D unresolved. The CDR3 contains 13 residues. Looked up from germline, CDR1 is SNHLY and CDR2 is FYNNEI. With 4 bases removed from V and 5 bases from J, the gap between germline ends came to 11 bases. CDR3 DNA: TGTGCCAGCAGTGTAGCTAAGAGGACTGAAGCTTTCTTT. Protein sequence: CASSVAKRTEAFF.

The chain uses TRBV7-2 and TRBJ2-5, with 7 bases identical to TRBD1. This CDR3 comprises 14 residues. The J segment lost 4 bases and the V segment lost 4 bases, leaving 6 bases of the junction unmatched. Germline lookup yields CDR1 SGHTA and CDR2 FQGNSA. The CDR3 spells CASSYQSGGETQYF. The CDR3 nucleotides read TGTGCCAGCAGCTACCAATCAGGGGGAGAGACCCAGTACTTC. Together with reference TRBV7-2 and TRBJ2-5, the CDR3 gives the full variable domain: GAGVSQSPSNKVTEKGKDVELRCDPISGHTALYWYRQSLGQGLEFLIYFQGNSAPDKSGLPSDRFSAERTGGSVSTLTIQRTQQEDSAVYLCASSYQSGGETQYFGPGTRLLVL.

This clone came up a few times. V gene TRBV4-1 combines with J gene TRBJ1-5; the D gene is possibly TRBD1 (6 bases). This CDR3 contains 15 residues. Trimming took 0 bases from V and 5 from J, leaving 11 bases between them. Looked up from germline, CDR1 is MGHRA and CDR2 is YSYEKL. For the CDR3, the DNA is TGCGCCAGCAGCCAAGACACAGGGTATGATCAGCCCCAGCATTTT. Its translation: CASSQDTGYDQPQHF.

This clone was recorded once. This chain uses TRBV7-2 with TRBJ1-1, with D maybe TRBD1 (6 bases). Germline values: CDR1 SGHTA, CDR2 FQGNSA. V was cut by 2 bases and J by 1 base, with 11 bases left in between. The CDR3 totals 15 residues. CDR3 DNA: TGTGCCAGCAGCTTAACAGGGATAGGGAACACTGAAGCTTTCTTT. As protein: CASSLTGIGNTEAFF.

About this clone itself: Different DNA sequences within this sample yield the same CDR3. The J gene is TRBJ2-3, the V gene TRBV25-1; unclear D gene. Germline assignment: CDR1 MGHDK and CDR2 SYGVNS. Trimming left V 8 bases short and J 1 base short, with 7 bases between. CDR3 length: 12 residues. CDR3 protein: CASSRGTDTQYF. The CDR3 bases are TGTGCCAGCTCCCGGGGCACAGATACGCAGTATTTT.

The chain couples TRBV10-3 to TRBJ2-7; D remains ambiguous. Deletions cut 0 bases from V and 3 bases from J, with 9 bases between. From germline, CDR1 is ENHRY and CDR2 SYGVKD. The CDR3 is made up of 14 amino acids. The CDR3 protein is CAISESTRNYEQYF. The CDR3 DNA is TGTGCCATCAGTGAGTCGACCAGAAACTACGAGCAGTACTTC.

This clone was found a few times. The V and J genes are TRBV2 and TRBJ2-5, with TRBD1 matching over 11 bases. The V gene's germline CDR1 is SNHLY and CDR2 FYNNEI. This CDR3 is 17 amino acids long. Trimming cost V 6 bases and J 5 bases; bases outside gene matches: 14. Here the CDR3 DNA reads TGTGCCAGCAGACGGATTCCCCGGGACAGGGGGGAGGAGACCCAGTACTTC. This translates into CASRRIPRDRGEETQYF.

V usage is TRBV19 and J usage is TRBJ1-2; tentative D call: TRBD1 (5 bases). The CDR3 has 15 residues. Germline assignment: CDR1 LNHDA and CDR2 SQIVND (reference sequence). Trimming shortened V by 7 bases and J by 5 bases, and 20 bases separated the two germline ends. The CDR3 is CASTHLRGQSYGYTF. The CDR3 bases are TGTGCCAGTACTCACCTCCGGGGCCAGTCGTATGGCTACACCTTC.